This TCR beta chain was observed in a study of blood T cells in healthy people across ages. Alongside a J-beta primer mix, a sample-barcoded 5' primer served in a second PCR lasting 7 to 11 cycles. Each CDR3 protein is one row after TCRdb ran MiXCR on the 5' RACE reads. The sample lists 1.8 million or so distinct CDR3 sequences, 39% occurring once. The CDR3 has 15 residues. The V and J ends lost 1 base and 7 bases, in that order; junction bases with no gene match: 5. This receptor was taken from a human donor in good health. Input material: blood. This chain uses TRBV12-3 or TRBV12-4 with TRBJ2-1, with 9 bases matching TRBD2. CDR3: CASSLEAGGENEQFF. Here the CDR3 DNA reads TGTGCCAGCAGTTTAGAGGCGGGGGGGGAGAATGAGCAGTTCTTC.